Presented here are 24 T cell receptor beta chains from one specimen sequenced in a study of blood T cells in healthy people across ages. Sample-barcoded 5' priming and a J-beta primer mix drove a second PCR of roughly 6 to 12 cycles. TCRdb reprocessed the 5' RACE reads via MiXCR and lists one record per CDR3 protein. The top ten hold about 23% of the sample, which has around 1,800,000 distinct CDR3 sequences, more than 35% seen once. The sequenced material came from blood. The receptors were sampled from a human donor in good health.

This rearrangement joins TRBV6-5 to TRBJ1-5; TRBD1 matches 11 bases. The trim removed 6 bases at V and 6 bases at J, leaving 10 bases unmatched. Germline CDR1 MNHEY, CDR2 SVGAGI. The CDR3 totals 16 residues. The CDR3 coding sequence is TGTGCCAGCAGCTCAACGGGGACAGGGGGAAGTCAGCCCCAGCATTTT. Residues: CASSSTGTGGSQPQHF.

V is TRBV7-2 and J is TRBJ2-1; D might be TRBD2 (6 bases). This CDR3 contains 18 residues. CDR1 and CDR2 (germline): SGHTA, FQGNSA. V lost 2 bases and J lost 0, with 17 bases in between. CDR3 coding DNA: TGTGCCAGCAGCTTACCGGGGGTGGGCAGCAACTCCTACAATGAGCAGTTCTTC. Translated, it gives CASSLPGVGSNSYNEQFF.

The chain joins TRBV11-2 to TRBJ1-2, with TRBD1 identical over 7 bases. Germline CDR1 and CDR2: SGHAT and FQNNGV. V lost 5 bases, J lost 4 bases, and 10 bases stayed unmatched. CDR3 length equals 15 residues. The CDR3 DNA follows: TGTGCCAGCAGCAAAGGGACAGCATCACCCTATGGCTACACCTTC. This translates into CASSKGTASPYGYTF.

The table lists this clonotype with a few counts. This chain uses TRBV9 with TRBJ1-2; tentatively, D is TRBD1 (5 bases). Germline assignment: CDR1 SGDLS and CDR2 YYNGEE. With 1 base removed from V and 5 bases from J, the gap between germline ends came to 18 bases. CDR3 length: 16 residues. CDR3 in amino acids: CASSVSRDLPIYGYTF. The CDR3, as DNA: TGTGCCAGCAGCGTATCCCGGGACCTCCCAATATATGGCTACACCTTC. Full variable domain (rest looked up from reference TRBV9 and TRBJ1-2): DSGVTQTPKHLITATGQRVTLRCSPRSGDLSVYWYQQSLDQGLQFLIQYYNGEERAKGNILERFSAQQFPDLHSELNLSSLELGDSALYFCASSVSRDLPIYGYTFGSGTRLTVV.

The chain joins TRBV7-6 to TRBJ2-2, with D possibly called TRBD1 or TRBD2 (6 bases each). With 7 bases removed from V and 3 bases from J, the gap between germline ends came to 9 bases. This CDR3 comprises 13 residues. Germline CDR1 is SGHVS and CDR2 is FNYEAQ. The CDR3 DNA follows: TGTGCCAGCACGGAGGGGGACACCGGGGAGCTGTTTTTT. Its protein product is CASTEGDTGELFF. Filled out from reference TRBV7-6 and TRBJ2-2, the complete variable domain reads GAGVSQSPRYKVTKRGQDVALRCDPISGHVSLYWYRQALGQGPEFLTYFNYEAQQDKSGLPNDRFSAERPEGSISTLTIQRTEQRDSAMYRCASTEGDTGELFFGEGSRLTVL.

Regarding this clonotype: This clone may be a read error of a much larger clone one base away. The chain uses TRBV2 and TRBJ2-1; D is perhaps TRBD2 (5 bases). Germline-derived CDR1 and CDR2 are SNHLY and FYNNEI. The CDR3 contains 13 residues. DNA for the CDR3: TGTGCCAGCGCCGGGGAGTCCTACAATGAGCGGTTCTTC. Its protein product is CASAGESYNERFF.

V and J are TRBV4-1 and TRBJ1-4, with D perhaps matching TRBD1 (6 bases). This CDR3 has 14 amino acids. The germline gives CDR1 MGHRA, CDR2 YSYEKL. V gave up 4 bases and J gave up 6 bases, with 12 bases separating them. CDR3: CASSLRQVYEKLFF. CDR3 in DNA: TGCGCCAGCAGCCTTAGACAGGTATATGAAAAACTGTTTTTT.

This chain joins TRBV4-3 and TRBJ2-3, with a possible D match to TRBD1 (5 bases). V was cut by 1 base and J by 4 bases, with 12 bases left in between. The germline V gene encodes CDR1 LGHNA and CDR2 YSLEER. This CDR3 region has 15 residues. CDR3 sequence reads: CASSQVVRVADTQYF. The CDR3 DNA sequence: TGCGCCAGCAGCCAAGTTGTCAGGGTAGCAGATACGCAGTATTTT.

This clonotype was detected many times. The J gene is TRBJ1-1, the V gene TRBV5-1; D is undetermined. Germline-derived CDR1 and CDR2 are SGHRS and YFSETQ. Trimming stripped 2 bases from V and 5 bases from J, with 13 bases between. This CDR3 comprises 14 residues. CDR3 DNA sequence: TGCGCCAGCAGCTTTACCAGGAAGGGTACTGAAGCTTTCTTT. It specifies CASSFTRKGTEAFF.

Regarding this clonotype: A junction boundary mismatches the germline segment, possibly from a read error. The chain carries TRBV7-3 and TRBJ2-7; 14 bases fit TRBD2. From germline, CDR1 is SGHTA and CDR2 FQGTGA. The CDR3 contains 14 residues. The CDR3 spells CASSVGLAGGEQYF. The CDR3 DNA reads TGTGCCAGCAGCGTCGGACTAGCGGGGGGCGAGCAGTACTTT.

The rearrangement links TRBV12-3 or TRBV12-4 to TRBJ2-7; D possibly matches TRBD1 or TRBD2 (5 bases each). The V and J ends lost 4 bases and 7 bases respectively, with 17 bases between them. This CDR3 has 14 amino acids. The DNA of the CDR3 is TGTGCCAGCAGTTCCGGGGCCACGCGAGGGGAGCAGTACTTC. Translation gives CASSSGATRGEQYF.

This chain links TRBV12-3 or TRBV12-4 with TRBJ2-3, with a tentative D call TRBD2 (5 bases). V lost 6 bases and J 4 bases, leaving 14 bases between the germline ends. This CDR3 region has 14 residues. The DNA of the CDR3 is TGTGCCAGCAGATCAGGACTTTATGCAGATACGCAGTATTTT. Its protein product is CASRSGLYADTQYF.

The rearrangement uses TRBV10-3 and TRBJ2-3, with 10 bases lining up with TRBD1. Germline V gene sequence: CDR1 ENHRY, CDR2 SYGVKD. CDR3 length: 15 amino acids. After removal of 3 bases from V and 3 bases from J, the junction contained 3 bases not matched to a gene. The CDR3 loop reads CAISEGDRGTDTQYF. The DNA of the CDR3 is TGTGCCATCAGTGAAGGGGACAGGGGTACAGATACGCAGTATTTT.

The genes are TRBV7-9 and TRBJ2-1, with 11 bases aligning to TRBD2. V lost 7 bases, J lost 0 bases, and 11 bases stayed unmatched. Per the germline V gene, CDR1 is SEHNR and CDR2 is FQNEAQ (reference sequence). The length of the CDR3 is 18 residues. This CDR3 reads CASTPSTSGASSYNEQFF. CDR3 nucleotide sequence: TGTGCCAGCACCCCATCGACTAGCGGGGCGAGCTCCTACAATGAGCAGTTCTTC.

This clonotype appeared a few times. This chain links TRBV6-5 with TRBJ2-3; D gene uncertain. The CDR3 covers 13 residues. Trimming pared 6 bases from V and 6 bases from J, leaving 13 bases between. Germline CDR1 reads MNHEY; CDR2 reads SVGAGI. The CDR3 spells CASSTGLPDTQYF. DNA of the CDR3: TGTGCCAGCAGCACGGGTCTTCCCGATACGCAGTATTTT.

With respect to this clonotype: A read error may account for a junction end that differs from germline. Here the CDR3 DNA reads TGTGCCAGCAGTCTCGGACAGGGTCAGGTCTTC. It is translated as CASSLGQGQVF. The rearrangement links TRBV12-3 or TRBV12-4 to TRBJ2-1; 8 nucleotides line up with TRBD1. The CDR3 is 11 residues long.

There are a few counts of this clonotype. The chain recombines TRBV7-8 with TRBJ1-2, with D possibly matching TRBD1 (6 bases). This CDR3 comprises 15 residues. Germline V gene lookup returns CDR1 SGHVS and CDR2 FQNEAQ. V lost 2 bases, J lost 2 bases, and 12 bases lay in between. CDR3 sequence (DNA): TGTGCCAGCAGCTTATCCGGACAGACAAACTATGGCTACACCTTC. This sequence encodes CASSLSGQTNYGYTF.

A note on this clonotype: Being one base from a much bigger clone, this may be a read error. The rearrangement uses TRBV5-1 and TRBJ1-4; D gene uncertain. CDR3 size: 13 residues. Germline CDR1 reads SGHRS; CDR2 reads YFSETQ. CDR3 sequence reads: CASSLATNEELFF. The CDR3 DNA is TGCGCCAGCAGCTTGGCAACTAATGAAGAACTGTTTTTT.

The J gene is TRBJ1-2, the V gene TRBV5-1, with 8 bases fitting TRBD1. The CDR3 length is 14 residues. Trimming at V came to 4 bases and at J to 9 bases, leaving 11 bases not matched to a gene. Germline V gives CDR1 SGHRS, CDR2 YFSETQ. The CDR3 DNA follows: TGCGCCAGCAGCGAACAGGGGGGTCGTTTTAGCTACACCTTC. This sequence encodes CASSEQGGRFSYTF.

Details on this clonotype: An end of the junction differs from the germline gene, which may be a read error. The chain couples TRBV3-1 to TRBJ2-6, with D possibly matching TRBD2 (5 bases). Germline-derived CDR1 and CDR2 are LGHDT and YNNKEL (reference sequence). There are 13 residues in the CDR3. The CDR3 spells CASSQGRTNVRTF. The DNA of the CDR3 is TGTGCCAGCAGCCAAGGGAGGACCAACGTCCGGACTTTC.

The genes are TRBV20-1 and TRBJ2-6; D is unclear. This CDR3 spans 15 amino acids. The ends were cut back, 5 bases at V and 0 bases at J, with 11 bases in the middle. Per the germline V gene, CDR1 is DFQATT and CDR2 is SNEGSKA (reference sequence). CDR3 DNA: TGCAGTGCTCCCCGCGAAGGCTCTGGGGCCAACGTCCTGACTTTC. It codes for CSAPREGSGANVLTF.

The chain combines TRBV12-3 or TRBV12-4 with TRBJ2-2; D possibly uses TRBD1 or TRBD2 (5 bases each). V shed 7 bases and J shed 2 bases, with 14 bases lying between them. CDR3 length: 15 amino acids. This chain's CDR3 is CASNVGGYNTGELFF. The CDR3 DNA is TGTGCCAGCAACGTTGGGGGATATAACACCGGGGAGCTGTTTTTT.

This rearrangement joins TRBV20-1 to TRBJ2-5; 14 bases line up with TRBD2. From germline, CDR1 is DFQATT and CDR2 SNEGSKA (reference sequence). Trimming at V came to 5 bases and at J to 1 base, leaving 6 bases not matched to a gene. CDR3 length: 16 residues. The CDR3 DNA follows: TGCAGTGCTCAACGGACTAGCGGGGGGCCCCAAGAGACCCAGTACTTC. Its translation is CSAQRTSGGPQETQYF.

The table lists this clonotype with a few counts. The chain is built from TRBV28 and TRBJ2-5; TRBD2 might be the D (7 bases). The CDR3 loop spans 13 amino acids. Germline CDR1 and CDR2: MDHEN and SYDVKM. V gave up 5 bases and J gave up 10 bases, with 17 bases separating them. The CDR3 spells CASSVGGPSGQYF. In DNA form, the CDR3 reads TGTGCCAGCAGTGTCGGGGGGCCTTCGGGCCAGTACTTC.